This TCR beta chain was recorded in a study of T-cell memory formation after mild COVID-19. Whole-study context: Among the donors, TCR clusters were largely specific to each donor. Notes on the study in general: Researchers could not confirm that second-wave clones peaking on day 37 targeted SARS-CoV-2.

As regards this clonotype: Its antigen is not identified.

V gave up 4 bases and J gave up 0 bases, with 10 bases separating them. CDR1 SGHRS and CDR2 YFSETQ come from the germline V gene. The CDR3 spans 15 residues. 5'RACE, which relied on constant-segment primers, yielded TCR alpha and TCR beta cDNA libraries carrying sample barcodes and UMIs. TCRdb recomputed calls from the 5' RACE reads with MiXCR, one row per CDR3 protein. The sample holds about 290,000 distinct CDR3 sequences; around 15% are singletons and the top ten take 22%. The clonotype originates from a man aged 18-30 years who had mild COVID-19 (a few samples of this study predate the infection). Cell type and time point are not known. The rearrangement links TRBV5-1 to TRBJ2-2, with D unclear. Sequencing input: PBMCs or a T cell subset sorted from them (not recorded which). The CDR3, as DNA: TGCGCCAGCAGCACGACTCGACCGAACACCGGGGAGCTGTTTTTT. This sequence encodes CASSTTRPNTGELFF.